The T cell receptor (beta chain) under discussion was sequenced for a study of human T cells and chemical hapten exposure. TCRdb re-derived calls from the RACE reads in MiXCR, one entry per CDR3 protein. Among 300,000 to 400,000 distinct CDR3 sequences listed, around 6.9% were seen once. V was clipped by 5 bases and J by 0 bases, with 10 bases between them. The CDR3 loop spans 15 amino acids. Germline values: CDR1 SGHTA, CDR2 FQGTGA. Time point: patch test 1, 2 weeks after DPC sensitization. Documented treatment: therapeutic diphenylcyclopropenone sensitization with weekly scalp DPC. The rearrangement links TRBV7-3 to TRBJ2-2, with a tentative D call TRBD2 (6 bases). The TCR was taken from a woman under 30 with alopecia areata. Some clones in this sample may be carry-over from other donors' samples. This specimen consisted of whole blood, obtained in connection with sensitization to the hapten diphenylcyclopropenone (DPC). The CDR3 coding sequence is TGTGCCAGCAGCCTCGGGACTCCGAACACCGGGGAGCTGTTTTTT. This gives the protein CASSLGTPNTGELFF.